A single sample is the source of the 29 T cell receptor beta chains below, sequenced in a study of patients and donors after allogeneic stem cell transplantation. TCRdb re-analysed the RT-PCR reads in MiXCR, keeping a single row per CDR3 protein. The table includes 800,000 to 1,000,000 distinct CDR3 sequences, over 15% detected once. The sequenced sample consisted of blood, either unsorted or a sorted T cell fraction (not recorded which). These receptors were taken from a human donor who was either an allogeneic HSCT recipient or a stem cell or donor lymphocyte infusion donor (not recorded which). It is not recorded whose cells these are; they may come from a transplant donor.

Only a few counts were recorded for this clonotype. This chain uses TRBV24-1 with TRBJ2-5; weak D call: TRBD2 (5 bases). This CDR3 comprises 14 residues. Germline values: CDR1 KGHDR, CDR2 SFDVKD. Deletions cut 4 bases from V and 5 bases from J, with 13 bases between. The CDR3 loop is CATSEKARAETQYF. The CDR3 DNA is TGTGCCACCAGTGAGAAAGCGAGGGCGGAGACCCAGTACTTC.

In this sample, this clonotype turned up a few times. This chain uses TRBV9 with TRBJ2-3; 11 bases fit TRBD2. Germline V CDR1 and CDR2: SGDLS, YYNGEE. This CDR3 is 16 amino acids long. Trimming took 4 bases from V and 4 from J; bases not matched to a gene: 8. CDR3 sequence (DNA): TGTGCCAGCAGCAAAACTAGCGGGAGAATCCCAGATACGCAGTATTTT. It encodes CASSKTSGRIPDTQYF. Full variable domain (rest looked up from reference TRBV9 and TRBJ2-3): DSGVTQTPKHLITATGQRVTLRCSPRSGDLSVYWYQQSLDQGLQFLIQYYNGEERAKGNILERFSAQQFPDLHSELNLSSLELGDSALYFCASSKTSGRIPDTQYFGPGTRLTVL.

The chain is built from TRBV5-4 and TRBJ2-1; 9 bases map to TRBD2. Per the germline V gene, CDR1 is SGHNT and CDR2 is YYREEE (reference sequence). V lost 4 bases to trimming and J lost 4 bases; unmatched junction nucleotides: 6. The length of the CDR3 is 15 residues. The CDR3 DNA follows: TGTGCCAGCAGCCCCGGGACTAGCAAGTACAATGAGCAGTTCTTC. Translation gives CASSPGTSKYNEQFF.

The chain couples TRBV27 to TRBJ2-3; TRBD2 aligns across 15 bases. V was clipped by 0 bases and J by 0 bases; unmatched bases: 10. CDR1 and CDR2 (germline): MNHEY, SMNVEV (reference sequence). The CDR3 covers 21 residues. CDR3 bases: TGTGCCAGCAGTTTATCAGTTCTTTGGACTAGCGGGAGGGCCAGCACAGATACGCAGTATTTT. Translation gives CASSLSVLWTSGRASTDTQYF.

This clonotype was recorded a few times. The chain has TRBV6-1 and TRBJ1-6, with 7 bases fitting TRBD1. The CDR3 sequence is 13 residues long. J was trimmed by 10 bases and V by 6 bases; bases with no gene match: 6. CDR1 MNHNS and CDR2 SASEGT come from the germline V gene. CDR3 loop: CASRTGPQSPLHF. CDR3 sequence (DNA): TGTGCCAGCAGGACAGGGCCTCAATCACCCCTCCACTTT.

The table lists this clonotype with a few counts. The V call is TRBV7-8, the J call TRBJ2-1; 11 bases agree with TRBD2. V trimming: 5 bases; J trimming: 4 bases; junction bases outside the gene matches: 10. The CDR3 totals 17 residues. The germline CDR1 and CDR2 sequences are SGHVS and FQNEAQ. DNA of the CDR3: TGTGCCAGCAGCGTCCGATTTAGCGGGAGGGTTTACAATGAGCAGTTCTTC. The encoded protein is CASSVRFSGRVYNEQFF.

This clonotype was found a few times. This rearrangement joins TRBV27 to TRBJ1-2, with D maybe TRBD1 (6 bases). V dropped 5 bases and J dropped 8 bases, with 15 bases sitting between them. Germline lookup yields CDR1 MNHEY and CDR2 SMNVEV (reference sequence). This CDR3 region has 13 residues. The CDR3 DNA is TGTGCCAGCAGTCCCGGGACACCAAGCGGCTACACCTTC. It is translated as CASSPGTPSGYTF.

This clonotype was picked up many times. The chain links TRBV12-3 or TRBV12-4 to TRBJ1-2; the D gene is possibly TRBD1 (6 bases). There are 17 residues in the CDR3. Trimming cost V 4 bases and J 5 bases, with 23 bases left between them. DNA of the CDR3: TGTGCCAGCAGTTCAGGGGTCGGCCACACAAAGAAATATGGCTACACCTTC. Protein sequence: CASSSGVGHTKKYGYTF.

The V gene is TRBV19, the J gene TRBJ2-7; 7 positions agree with TRBD2. There are 13 residues in the CDR3. CDR1 is LNHDA and CDR2 is SQIVND in the germline V gene (reference sequence). Germline trimming cut 7 bases from V and 3 bases from J; bases unmatched to any gene: 6. CDR3 protein: CASIAGVGYEQYF. The DNA of the CDR3 is TGTGCCAGTATTGCGGGAGTGGGCTACGAGCAGTACTTC.

This clonotype was detected only a few times. The chain links TRBV7-9 to TRBJ2-3, with D possibly being TRBD2 (6 bases). With 11 bases removed from V and 0 bases from J, the gap between germline ends came to 21 bases. The CDR3 is 16 residues long. Germline CDR1 and CDR2: SEHNR and FQNEAQ (reference sequence). Here the CDR3 DNA reads TGTGCCCAGACGGCGGAGCGGGCTTCTAGCACAGATACGCAGTATTTT. It translates to CAQTAERASSTDTQYF.

The chain couples TRBV6-2 or TRBV6-3 to TRBJ2-7, with unresolved D. Germline assignment: CDR1 MNHEY and CDR2 SVGEGT. This CDR3 contains 16 residues. The V end was cut by 5 bases, the J end by 4 bases, with 21 bases between. The CDR3: CASSHHGPTPPYEQYF. The CDR3 DNA reads TGTGCCAGCAGTCACCACGGACCAACCCCACCTTACGAGCAGTACTTC.

This clonotype has ten or more counts. This sequence joins TRBV10-3 and TRBJ2-5; TRBD1 matches 7 bases. The V segment lost 4 bases and the J segment 4 bases; nucleotides outside the gene matches: 9. CDR1 is ENHRY, CDR2 SYGVKD, per germline. CDR3 length: 15 residues. CDR3 amino acids: CAISARQGEGETQYF. The CDR3 DNA follows: TGTGCCATCAGTGCCCGACAGGGTGAAGGAGAGACCCAGTACTTC.

This clonotype was counted a few times. This chain joins TRBV20-1 and TRBJ1-3; 9 nucleotides match TRBD1. This CDR3 is built from 17 residues. The V and J ends lost 3 bases and 3 bases, in that order; junction bases with no gene match: 12. CDR1 is DFQATT, CDR2 SNEGSKA, per germline (reference sequence). The CDR3 is CSARDPLQGAGGNTIYF. The CDR3 DNA sequence: TGCAGTGCTAGGGACCCCCTACAGGGGGCAGGTGGAAACACCATATATTTT.

This chain links TRBV3-1 with TRBJ1-2; tentative D call: TRBD1 (5 bases). CDR1 and CDR2 (germline): LGHDT, YNNKEL (reference sequence). Trimming took 1 base from V and 4 from J, leaving 16 bases between them. The CDR3 is made up of 16 amino acids. The CDR3 protein is CASSQGGSYRGYGYTF. The DNA of the CDR3 is TGTGCCAGCAGCCAAGGAGGTTCCTATAGGGGCTATGGCTACACCTTC.

This clonotype was observed at least ten times. CDR3 DNA: TGCGCCAGCAGCTTGAACAGGGGGCGCGAGAATGGCTACACCTTC. Translated: CASSLNRGRENGYTF. The chain joins TRBV5-1 to TRBJ1-2, with 9 nucleotides matching TRBD1. The CDR3 has 15 residues. Germline loops: CDR1 SGHRS, CDR2 YFSETQ. Trimming at V came to 1 base and at J to 6 bases, leaving 7 bases not matched to a gene. The entire variable domain, with the rest obtained from reference TRBV5-1 and TRBJ1-2, is as follows: KAGVTQTPRYLIKTRGQQVTLSCSPISGHRSVSWYQQTPGQGLQFLFEYFSETQRNKGNFPGRFSGRQFSNSRSEMNVSTLELGDSALYLCASSLNRGRENGYTFGSGTRLTVV.

The rearrangement joins TRBV5-1 to TRBJ2-1; TRBD1 agrees at 9 bases. The CDR3 contains 17 residues. Germline assignment: CDR1 SGHRS and CDR2 YFSETQ. V gave up 0 bases and J gave up 6 bases; unmatched junction bases: 10. The CDR3 sequence: CASSLVGDREKGNEQFF. The CDR3 DNA reads as TGCGCCAGCAGCTTGGTTGGGGACAGGGAGAAGGGCAATGAGCAGTTCTTC.

The V call is TRBV11-2, the J call TRBJ2-4; tentative D call: TRBD2 (5 bases). CDR1 is SGHAT and CDR2 is FQNNGV in the germline V gene. Trimming took 4 bases from V and 0 from J, leaving 13 bases between them. This CDR3 spans 16 amino acids. CDR3 nucleotides: TGTGCCAGCAGCTCCGGACTCTTGGGAGCCAAAAACATTCAGTACTTC. Translating it yields CASSSGLLGAKNIQYF.

In this sample, this clonotype turned up a few times. J is TRBJ2-7 and V is TRBV20-1; the match to TRBD1 covers 10 bases. Trimming took 3 bases from V and 5 from J; bases not matched to a gene: 10. Germline V gene lookup returns CDR1 DFQATT and CDR2 SNEGSKA (reference sequence). The CDR3 contains 15 residues. In nucleotides, the CDR3 is TGCAGTGCTAGGGGCCGGACAGGGGGGCAGAACGAGCAGTACTTC. It translates to CSARGRTGGQNEQYF.

The chain recombines TRBV5-1 with TRBJ2-3; no firm D call. Trimming removed 0 bases from V and 0 bases from J, with 8 bases in between. Looked up from germline, CDR1 is SGHRS and CDR2 is YFSETQ. The CDR3 spans 15 residues. CDR3 amino acids: CASSLERQSTDTQYF. CDR3 bases: TGCGCCAGCAGCTTGGAACGGCAGAGCACAGATACGCAGTATTTT. The full variable domain, with the rest looked up from reference TRBV5-1 and TRBJ2-3, is KAGVTQTPRYLIKTRGQQVTLSCSPISGHRSVSWYQQTPGQGLQFLFEYFSETQRNKGNFPGRFSGRQFSNSRSEMNVSTLELGDSALYLCASSLERQSTDTQYFGPGTRLTVL.

This clonotype was recorded a few times. The J gene is TRBJ1-6, the V gene TRBV12-3 or TRBV12-4; 10 bases line up with TRBD1. The CDR3 has 16 residues. V lost 5 bases, J lost 7 bases, and 8 bases stayed unmatched. CDR3 in DNA: TGTGCCAGCAGTCTCCGCCCGGGACAGGGGAATTCACCCCTCCACTTT. Its protein product is CASSLRPGQGNSPLHF.

J is TRBJ2-3 and V is TRBV12-3 or TRBV12-4; 10 bases fit TRBD2. This CDR3 has 18 amino acids. With 3 bases clipped from V and 5 bases from J, the junction kept 14 bases outside the gene matches. The CDR3 is CASSFRSGRAVSLDTQYF. In DNA form, the CDR3 reads TGTGCCAGCAGTTTTAGGAGCGGGAGGGCCGTTTCTTTAGATACGCAGTATTTT.

In this sample, this clonotype turned up once. The V gene is TRBV6-1, the J gene TRBJ1-2; D remains unclear. The CDR3 covers 16 residues. Per germline, CDR1 MNHNS and CDR2 SASEGT. V lost 6 bases and J lost 8, with 25 bases in between. In DNA, the CDR3 is TGTGCCAGCAGCCAGACCCATCCCGGGGTCCAAGCAGGCTACACCTTC. Its protein is CASSQTHPGVQAGYTF.

There are many counts of this clonotype. V and J are TRBV24-1 and TRBJ2-5; 7 bases agree with TRBD1. In germline, CDR1 is KGHDR, CDR2 SFDVKD. CDR3 length: 14 residues. Unmatched junction bases numbered 5, after V lost 3 bases and J lost 5 bases. CDR3 in amino acids: CATSDASGGETQYF. In DNA form, the CDR3 reads TGTGCCACCAGTGATGCATCAGGGGGTGAGACCCAGTACTTC.

The chain recombines TRBV5-1 with TRBJ2-3; tentatively, D is TRBD1 (6 bases). The length of the CDR3 is 15 residues. V dropped 0 bases and J dropped 4 bases, with 12 bases sitting between them. Per the germline V gene, CDR1 is SGHRS and CDR2 is YFSETQ. Here the CDR3 reads CASSLGHPGADTQYF. CDR3 in DNA: TGCGCCAGCAGCTTGGGACACCCAGGGGCAGATACGCAGTATTTT. Complete variable domain (other parts from reference TRBV5-1 and TRBJ2-3): KAGVTQTPRYLIKTRGQQVTLSCSPISGHRSVSWYQQTPGQGLQFLFEYFSETQRNKGNFPGRFSGRQFSNSRSEMNVSTLELGDSALYLCASSLGHPGADTQYFGPGTRLTVL.

J is TRBJ1-6 and V is TRBV5-1, with D perhaps matching TRBD1 (6 bases). The CDR3 runs 15 residues. The germline CDR1 and CDR2 sequences are SGHRS and YFSETQ. V lost 0 bases to trimming and J lost 10 bases, with 14 bases between them. The CDR3 nucleotides read TGCGCCAGCAGCTTGGAGGGGGGAACCGAATCACCCCTCCACTTT. Translating it yields CASSLEGGTESPLHF.

This clonotype was recorded at least ten times. This sequence joins TRBV5-1 and TRBJ2-5; 7 bases match TRBD2. The CDR3 totals 14 residues. V gave up 5 bases and J gave up 2 bases; unmatched junction bases: 6. In germline, CDR1 is SGHRS, CDR2 YFSETQ. The chain's CDR3 is CASSNGLEQETQYF. The CDR3 coding sequence is TGCGCCAGCAGTAACGGACTAGAACAAGAGACCCAGTACTTC.

This clonotype appeared a few times. This chain uses TRBV27 with TRBJ1-1, with TRBD1 matching 9 bases. V lost 6 bases to trimming and J lost 4 bases; unmatched junction nucleotides: 6. The length of the CDR3 is 14 residues. Germline V gene data show CDR1 as MNHEY and CDR2 as SMNVEV (reference sequence). CDR3 in DNA: TGTGCCAGCAGCAACAGGGGGCTCGGCACTGAAGCTTTCTTT. Protein: CASSNRGLGTEAFF.

The CDR3 spells CASSQRDFRLDTGELFF. Here the CDR3 DNA reads TGTGCCAGCAGCCAAAGGGACTTCCGCCTTGACACCGGGGAGCTGTTTTTT. The chain combines TRBV6-1 with TRBJ2-2, with D maybe TRBD2 (6 bases). Trimming left V 6 bases short and J 3 bases short, with 20 bases between. Germline V lookup: CDR1 MNHNS, CDR2 SASEGT. The CDR3 has 17 amino acids.

The chain links TRBV20-1 to TRBJ2-7, with D unresolved. V lost 1 base and J 5 bases, leaving 9 bases between the germline ends. The CDR3 spans 12 residues. From germline, CDR1 is DFQATT and CDR2 SNEGSKA (reference sequence). CDR3 nucleotides: TGCAGTGCTAGAGGGGCCAGCCACGAGCAGTACTTC. Its protein is CSARGASHEQYF.